Listed here are 23 T cell receptor beta chains from one sample, sequenced in a study of CD8+ T cells in alopecia areata. It was cDNA, reverse transcribed from extracted RNA, that served as the sequencing template. Only in-frame clones appear in the TCRdb table, and some are missing; sequencing was by immunoSEQ multiplex PCR. Among 85,000 to 95,000 clones listed, about 71% were seen once. As to treatment: oral pan-JAK inhibitor, 5-10 mg twice daily. Sequencing used CD8+ T cells sorted from blood, obtained at week 44, from a patient treated with tofacitinib. These receptors all stem from a human donor with alopecia areata.

This chain joins TRBV9 and TRBJ1-1; D gene uncertain. The CDR3 has 15 amino acids. The germline V gene has CDR1 SGDLS and CDR2 YYNGEE. The germline V and J ends were trimmed by 0 bases and 2 bases, with 11 bases remaining between them. CDR3 DNA sequence: TGTGCCAGCAGCGTAGTTTTAACGGGTAACACTGAAGCTTTCTTT. As protein: CASSVVLTGNTEAFF.

This chain connects TRBV7-2 to TRBJ2-3; TRBD2 matches 11 bases. This CDR3 is built from 16 residues. Germline CDR1 reads SGHTA; CDR2 reads FQGNSA. V gave up 1 base and J gave up 1 base; unmatched junction bases: 1. The CDR3, as DNA: TGTGCCAGCAGCTTAGTGACTAGCGGGGGCACAGATACGCAGTATTTT. It codes for CASSLVTSGGTDTQYF.

V gene TRBV5-8 combines with J gene TRBJ2-7; TRBD1 agrees at 7 bases. J lost 2 bases, V lost 5 bases, and 7 bases had no gene match. Germline V gene data show CDR1 as SGHTS and CDR2 as YDEGEE. The CDR3 is 14 residues long. CDR3 in DNA: TGTGCCAGCAGTCTGGGGGACAGTACCTACGAGCAGTACTTC. Its protein product is CASSLGDSTYEQYF.

This clone was observed a handful of times. The chain combines TRBV7-2 with TRBJ1-2; 8 nucleotides match TRBD1. CDR3 length: 14 amino acids. CDR1 is SGHTA and CDR2 is FQGNSA in the germline V gene. With 5 bases clipped from V and 3 bases from J, the junction kept 5 bases outside the gene matches. As DNA, the CDR3 is TGTGCCAGCAGCGGTTCAGGGGGCGACTATGGCTACACCTTC. Protein: CASSGSGGDYGYTF.

V gene TRBV7-2 combines with J gene TRBJ1-1; perhaps TRBD1 as D (6 bases). The CDR3 runs to 15 residues. Trimming removed 3 bases from V and 2 bases from J, with 13 bases in between. In germline, CDR1 is SGHTA, CDR2 FQGNSA. CDR3 amino acids: CASSLAPTGNTEAFF. The CDR3 region has the DNA TGTGCCAGCAGCTTGGCCCCGACAGGTAACACTGAAGCTTTCTTT.

The chain couples TRBV11-2 to TRBJ2-2, with unresolved D. V gave up 10 bases and J gave up 2 bases, with 14 bases separating them. Germline V gene sequence: CDR1 SGHAT, CDR2 FQNNGV. The CDR3 loop spans 14 amino acids. This CDR3 reads CATRGLLNTGELFF. CDR3 DNA sequence: TGTGCCACACGTGGCCTGCTCAACACCGGGGAGCTGTTTTTT.

This rearrangement joins TRBV4-3 to TRBJ1-2, with D possibly TRBD1 on 6 matching bases. Between the trimmed V and J ends, which lost 1 base and 1 base, there was a span of 13 bases. The CDR3 consists of 16 residues. The germline V gene has CDR1 LGHNA and CDR2 YSLEER. The CDR3: CASSQAGEGVNYGYTF. The DNA of the CDR3 is TGCGCCAGCAGCCAAGCGGGGGAGGGGGTTAACTATGGCTACACCTTC.

The chain recombines TRBV5-6 with TRBJ2-2; 12 bases match TRBD2. Germline values: CDR1 SGHDT, CDR2 YYEEEE. J lost 1 base, V lost 0 bases, and 7 bases had no gene match. CDR3 length: 19 amino acids. The DNA of the CDR3 is TGTGCCAGCAGCTTGGCTGAGACTAGCGGGGGACTGAACACCGGGGAGCTGTTTTTT. It encodes CASSLAETSGGLNTGELFF. The whole variable domain, filled in from reference TRBV5-6 and TRBJ2-2, reads DAGVTQSPTHLIKTRGQQVTLRCSPKSGHDTVSWYQQALGQGPQFIFQYYEEEERQRGNFPDRFSGHQFPNYSSELNVNALLLGDSALYLCASSLAETSGGLNTGELFFGEGSRLTVL.

This clone was detected a few times. V usage is TRBV11-2 and J usage is TRBJ1-1, with 7 bases matching TRBD1. V shed 1 base and J 5 bases; nucleotides not matched to a gene: 10. CDR1 is SGHAT, CDR2 FQNNGV, per germline. The CDR3 is made up of 16 amino acids. In nucleotides, the CDR3 is TGTGCCAGCAGCTTAGGATCGACAGGGACCGAGACTGAAGCTTTCTTT. This encodes CASSLGSTGTETEAFF.

This clone was detected only a few times. The chain carries TRBV10-3 and TRBJ2-4; TRBD1 aligns across 8 bases. Trimming at V came to 0 bases and at J to 4 bases, leaving 8 bases not matched to a gene. CDR1 is ENHRY and CDR2 is SYGVKD in the germline V gene. The CDR3 is 17 residues long. This CDR3 reads CAISESGPGGSKNIQYF. CDR3 nucleotides: TGTGCCATCAGTGAGTCAGGACCAGGGGGCTCTAAAAACATTCAGTACTTC.

This sequence joins TRBV30 and TRBJ2-7; 7 bases fit TRBD2. Germline CDR1 GTSNPN, CDR2 SVGIG (reference sequence). This CDR3 contains 14 residues. Losses at the gene ends were 0 bases for V and 2 bases for J; bases not matched to a gene: 4. CDR3 sequence reads: CAWSVGGGAYEQYF. CDR3 coding DNA: TGTGCCTGGAGTGTAGGCGGGGGAGCCTACGAGCAGTACTTC.

The V and J genes are TRBV7-9 and TRBJ2-4; D remains unclear. Per germline, CDR1 SEHNR and CDR2 FQNEAQ (reference sequence). The CDR3 is made up of 14 amino acids. V dropped 4 bases and J dropped 0 bases, with 7 bases sitting between them. As DNA, the CDR3 is TGTGCCAGCAGCTCGGCCTTAGCCAAAAACATTCAGTACTTC. Its protein product is CASSSALAKNIQYF.

The chain recombines TRBV7-8 with TRBJ2-5; no firm D call. This CDR3 comprises 12 residues. Trimming took off 4 bases at V and 4 bases at J, with 7 bases between the two ends. Germline CDR1 and CDR2: SGHVS and FQNEAQ. This CDR3 is CASSSERETQYF. The CDR3 DNA sequence: TGTGCCAGCAGCTCAGAACGAGAGACCCAGTACTTC. Using reference TRBV7-8 and TRBJ2-5 for the parts outside the CDR3, the full variable domain is GAGVSQSPRYKVAKRGQDVALRCDPISGHVSLFWYQQALGQGPEFLTYFQNEAQLDKSGLPSDRFFAERPEGSVSTLKIQRTQQEDSAVYLCASSSERETQYFGPGTRLLVL.

In nucleotides, the CDR3 is TGTGCCAGTACAGGGGGCGTGAGAGACACTGAAGCTTTCTTT. Translation: CASTGGVRDTEAFF. The chain recombines TRBV11-2 with TRBJ1-1; 9 bases match TRBD1. V shed 9 bases and J 3 bases; nucleotides not matched to a gene: 8. This CDR3 spans 14 amino acids. CDR1 is SGHAT, CDR2 FQNNGV, per germline.

In this sample, this clone turned up a few times. The gene calls are TRBV27 and TRBJ2-7; possible D gene TRBD2, 6 bases. CDR1 is MNHEY and CDR2 is SMNVEV in the germline V gene (reference sequence). Trimming cost V 5 bases and J 3 bases, with 29 bases left between them. The CDR3 has 19 residues. CDR3 protein: CASSPMGRGGGDPLYEQYF. The CDR3 bases are TGTGCCAGCAGTCCAATGGGGCGGGGCGGAGGGGACCCTCTCTACGAGCAGTACTTC.

The genes are TRBV15 and TRBJ1-5; 7 nucleotides agree with TRBD1. The CDR3 has 15 amino acids. Germline-derived CDR1 and CDR2 are LNHNV and YYDKDF (reference sequence). V lost 5 bases and J lost 5; bases outside the gene matches: 9. The CDR3: CATSQLTGVDQPQHF. The CDR3 DNA reads as TGTGCCACCAGCCAATTAACAGGGGTGGATCAGCCCCAGCATTTT.

The V and J genes are TRBV30 and TRBJ1-3; D is unresolved. Trimming cost V 7 bases and J 0 bases, with 7 bases left between them. Germline-derived CDR1 and CDR2 are GTSNPN and SVGIG (reference sequence). The CDR3 is made up of 12 amino acids. The CDR3 region has the DNA TGTGCCTCAGGCAACTCTGGAAACACCATATATTTT. Amino acid sequence: CASGNSGNTIYF.

The gene calls are TRBV27 and TRBJ1-6; tentative D call: TRBD1 (6 bases). The V end was cut by 7 bases, the J end by 7 bases, with 14 bases between. The V gene's germline CDR1 is MNHEY and CDR2 SMNVEV (reference sequence). This CDR3 contains 14 residues. The DNA for the CDR3 is TGTGCCAGCACCCCCGGGGGCCCAAATTCACCCCTCCACTTT. Translated: CASTPGGPNSPLHF.

This rearrangement joins TRBV19 to TRBJ2-7; D may be TRBD1 (6 bases). Germline CDR1 reads LNHDA; CDR2 reads SQIVND (reference sequence). This CDR3 comprises 13 residues. Between the trimmed V and J ends, which lost 4 bases and 5 bases, there was a span of 12 bases. The DNA of the CDR3 is TGTGCCAGTAGTAGGGTTCACAGGGACGAGCAGTACTTC. Protein sequence: CASSRVHRDEQYF.

The chain combines TRBV29-1 with TRBJ1-2, with 10 bases matching TRBD1. Per the germline V gene, CDR1 is SQVTM and CDR2 is ANQGSEA. J gave up 4 bases and V 7 bases, and 3 bases lay outside the gene matches. CDR3 length: 12 residues. In DNA form, the CDR3 reads TGCAGCGCGTGGACAGGGGGCTATGGCTACACCTTC. This translates into CSAWTGGYGYTF.

V is TRBV10-3 and J is TRBJ1-2; 8 nucleotides line up with TRBD1. CDR1 is ENHRY and CDR2 is SYGVKD in the germline V gene. Trimming cost V 3 bases and J 7 bases; bases outside gene matches: 13. The CDR3 runs 16 residues. The CDR3 spells CAISESAGGAGGGYTF. The CDR3 DNA reads TGTGCCATCAGTGAATCCGCAGGGGGCGCCGGCGGTGGCTACACCTTC.

The CDR3 DNA is TGTGCCAGCAGCGTTGGAACCGGGACAGAAGCTTTCTTT. Translating it yields CASSVGTGTEAFF. The chain combines TRBV9 with TRBJ1-1; D may be TRBD1 (6 bases). The CDR3 loop spans 13 amino acids. Trimming stripped 2 bases from V and 8 bases from J, with 13 bases between. Germline V lookup: CDR1 SGDLS, CDR2 YYNGEE. Looking up the rest from reference TRBV9 and TRBJ1-1 gives the full variable domain: DSGVTQTPKHLITATGQRVTLRCSPRSGDLSVYWYQQSLDQGLQFLIQYYNGEERAKGNILERFSAQQFPDLHSELNLSSLELGDSALYFCASSVGTGTEAFFGQGTRLTVV.

V usage is TRBV25-1 and J usage is TRBJ2-3, with 7 bases fitting TRBD2. The CDR3 runs to 14 residues. The V and J ends lost 6 bases and 4 bases, in that order; junction bases with no gene match: 7. Germline assignment: CDR1 MGHDK and CDR2 SYGVNS. CDR3 nucleotide sequence: TGTGCCAGCAGAGGGGAGGGGTATCCAGATACGCAGTATTTT. It is translated as CASRGEGYPDTQYF.